This TCR beta chain derives from a study of control samples from healthy donors and cancer patients. The table lists this clone with a few counts. Generated by immunoSEQ multiplex PCR, the TCRdb table keeps only in-frame clones and is missing some. The profile shows approximately 150,000 clones, 90% to 95% of them singletons. The CDR3 has 12 residues. Germline values: CDR1 SQVTM, CDR2 ANQGSEA. Trimming pared 6 bases from V and 7 bases from J, leaving 15 bases between. Sequenced input: blood. The V call is TRBV29-1, the J call TRBJ1-2; D is perhaps TRBD1 (6 bases). This receptor was identified in a man between 18 and 35 years old in good health. This CDR3 reads CSVAPGAGGYTF. CDR3 nucleotide sequence: TGCAGCGTCGCTCCAGGGGCGGGTGGCTACACCTTC.